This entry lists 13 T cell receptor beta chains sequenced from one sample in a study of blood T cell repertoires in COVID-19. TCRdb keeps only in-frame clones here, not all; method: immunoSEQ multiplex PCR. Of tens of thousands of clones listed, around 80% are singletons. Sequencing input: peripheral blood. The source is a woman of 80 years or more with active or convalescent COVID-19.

CDR3 sequence reads: CASSSRRDPEGKLFF. The CDR3 bases are TGTGCCAGCAGCTCCCGGAGGGACCCTGAGGGGAAACTGTTTTTT. The V gene is TRBV7-9, the J gene TRBJ1-4, with D maybe TRBD1 (5 bases). Deletions cut 4 bases from V and 11 bases from J, with 20 bases between. The length of the CDR3 is 15 residues. Germline V CDR1 and CDR2: SEHNR, FQNEAQ (reference sequence).

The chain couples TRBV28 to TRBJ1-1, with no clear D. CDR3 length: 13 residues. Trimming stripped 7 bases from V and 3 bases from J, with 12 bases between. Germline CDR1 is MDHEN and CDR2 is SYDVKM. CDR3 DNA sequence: TGTGCCAGCAAAACAGTTGGTCACACTGAAGCTTTCTTT. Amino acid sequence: CASKTVGHTEAFF. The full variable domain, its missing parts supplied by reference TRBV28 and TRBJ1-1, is DVKVTQSSRYLVKRTGEKVFLECVQDMDHENMFWYRQDPGLGLRLIYFSYDVKMKEKGDIPEGYSVSREKKERFSLILESASTNQTSMYLCASKTVGHTEAFFGQGTRLTVV.

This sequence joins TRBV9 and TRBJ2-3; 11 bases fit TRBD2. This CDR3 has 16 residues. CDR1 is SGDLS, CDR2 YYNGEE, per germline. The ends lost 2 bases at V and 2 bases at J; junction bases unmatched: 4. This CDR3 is CASSVNSGGDTDTQYF. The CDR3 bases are TGTGCCAGCAGCGTTAATAGCGGGGGGGACACAGATACGCAGTATTTT.

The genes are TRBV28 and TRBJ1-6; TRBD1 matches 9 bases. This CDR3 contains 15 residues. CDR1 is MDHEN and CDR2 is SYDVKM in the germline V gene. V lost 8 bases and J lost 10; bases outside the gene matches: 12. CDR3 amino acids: CASASPGTGPSPLHF. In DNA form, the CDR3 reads TGTGCCAGCGCCTCGCCCGGGACAGGGCCCTCACCCCTCCACTTT. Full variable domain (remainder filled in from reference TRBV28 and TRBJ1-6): DVKVTQSSRYLVKRTGEKVFLECVQDMDHENMFWYRQDPGLGLRLIYFSYDVKMKEKGDIPEGYSVSREKKERFSLILESASTNQTSMYLCASASPGTGPSPLHFGNGTRLTVT.

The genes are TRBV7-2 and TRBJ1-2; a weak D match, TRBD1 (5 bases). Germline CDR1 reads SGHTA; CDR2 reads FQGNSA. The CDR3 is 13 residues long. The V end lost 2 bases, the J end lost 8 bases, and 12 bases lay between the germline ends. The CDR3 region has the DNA TGTGCCAGCAGCTTATGGGGCCGCCGAGGCTACACCTTC. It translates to CASSLWGRRGYTF.

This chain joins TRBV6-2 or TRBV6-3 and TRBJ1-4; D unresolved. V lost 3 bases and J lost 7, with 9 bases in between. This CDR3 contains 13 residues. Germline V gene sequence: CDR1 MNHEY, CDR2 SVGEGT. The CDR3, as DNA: TGTGCCAGCAGTTATCTCAGGCGTGAAAAACTGTTTTTT. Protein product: CASSYLRREKLFF.

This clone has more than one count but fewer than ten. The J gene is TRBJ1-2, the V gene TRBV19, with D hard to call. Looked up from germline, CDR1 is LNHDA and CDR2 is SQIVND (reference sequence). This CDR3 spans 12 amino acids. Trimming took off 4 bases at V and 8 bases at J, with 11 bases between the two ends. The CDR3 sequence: CASSSRGYGYTF. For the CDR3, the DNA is TGTGCCAGTAGTAGTCGCGGGTACGGCTACACCTTC. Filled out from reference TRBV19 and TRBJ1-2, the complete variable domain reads DGGITQSPKYLFRKEGQNVTLSCEQNLNHDAMYWYRQDPGQGLRLIYYSQIVNDFQKGDIAEGYSVSREKKESFPLTVTSAQKNPTAFYLCASSSRGYGYTFGSGTRLTVV.

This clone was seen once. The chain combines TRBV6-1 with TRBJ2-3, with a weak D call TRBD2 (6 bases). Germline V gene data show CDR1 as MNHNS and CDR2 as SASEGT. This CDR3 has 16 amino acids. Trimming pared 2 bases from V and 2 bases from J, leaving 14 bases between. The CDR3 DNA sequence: TGTGCCAGCAGTGAAACCCACGGGGGATCCACAGATACGCAGTATTTT. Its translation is CASSETHGGSTDTQYF.

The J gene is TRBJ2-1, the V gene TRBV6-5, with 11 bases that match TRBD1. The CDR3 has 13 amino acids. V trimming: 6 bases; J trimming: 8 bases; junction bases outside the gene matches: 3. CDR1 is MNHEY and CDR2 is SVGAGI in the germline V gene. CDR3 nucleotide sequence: TGTGCCAGCAGGGACAGGGGGCCATATGAGCAGTTCTTC. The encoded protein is CASRDRGPYEQFF.

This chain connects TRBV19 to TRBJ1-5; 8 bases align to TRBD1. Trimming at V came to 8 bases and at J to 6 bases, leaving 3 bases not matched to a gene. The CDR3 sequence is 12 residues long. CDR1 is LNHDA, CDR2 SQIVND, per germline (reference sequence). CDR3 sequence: CASGQGGQPQHF. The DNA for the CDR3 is TGTGCCAGTGGACAGGGTGGTCAGCCCCAGCATTTT.

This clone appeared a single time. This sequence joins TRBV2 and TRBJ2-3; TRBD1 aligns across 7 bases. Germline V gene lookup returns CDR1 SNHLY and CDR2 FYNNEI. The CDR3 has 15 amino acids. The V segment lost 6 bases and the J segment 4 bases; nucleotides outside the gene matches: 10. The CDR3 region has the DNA TGTGCCAGCAGATCGGACAGGATCGGTGCAGATACGCAGTATTTT. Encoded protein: CASRSDRIGADTQYF.

As DNA, the CDR3 is TGTGCCAGCAGCTGGCACCCGACTAGCGGGGCCGGGAGAAACATTCAGTACTTC. Translating it yields CASSWHPTSGAGRNIQYF. The chain carries TRBV7-2 and TRBJ2-4; 11 nucleotides line up with TRBD2. Germline CDR1 SGHTA, CDR2 FQGNSA. This CDR3 is built from 18 residues. V gave up 4 bases and J gave up 6 bases; unmatched junction bases: 14.

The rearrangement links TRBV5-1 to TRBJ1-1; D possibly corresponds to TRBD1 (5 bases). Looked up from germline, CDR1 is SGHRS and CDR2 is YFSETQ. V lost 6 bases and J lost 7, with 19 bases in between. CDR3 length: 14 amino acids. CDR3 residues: CASNESPGGSEAFF. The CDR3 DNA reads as TGCGCCAGCAACGAATCCCCGGGGGGTAGTGAAGCTTTCTTT.